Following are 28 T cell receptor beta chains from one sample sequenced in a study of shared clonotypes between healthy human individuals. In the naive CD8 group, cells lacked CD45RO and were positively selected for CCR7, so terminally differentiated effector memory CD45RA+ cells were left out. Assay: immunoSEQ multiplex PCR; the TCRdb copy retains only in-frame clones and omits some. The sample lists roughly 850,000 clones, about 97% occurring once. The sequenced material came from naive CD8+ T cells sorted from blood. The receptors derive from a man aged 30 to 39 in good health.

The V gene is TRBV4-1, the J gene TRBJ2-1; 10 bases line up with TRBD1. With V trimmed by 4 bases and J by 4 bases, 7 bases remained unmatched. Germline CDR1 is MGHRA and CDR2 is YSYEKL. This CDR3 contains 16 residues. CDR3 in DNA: TGCGCCAGCAGCCCTCTCCCGGGACAGGGGTACAATGAGCAGTTCTTC. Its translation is CASSPLPGQGYNEQFF.

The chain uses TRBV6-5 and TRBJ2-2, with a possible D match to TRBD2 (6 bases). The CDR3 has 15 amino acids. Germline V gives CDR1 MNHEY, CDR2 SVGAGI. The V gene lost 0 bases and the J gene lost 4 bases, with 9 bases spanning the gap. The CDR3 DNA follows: TGTGCCAGCAGTTACTCCGAGGGAGGCACCGGGGAGCTGTTTTTT. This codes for CASSYSEGGTGELFF.

The CDR3 sequence: CASSLTWGLDNTDTQYF. The CDR3 DNA reads TGTGCCAGCAGCCTAACCTGGGGACTAGACAACACAGATACGCAGTATTTT. V is TRBV7-6 and J is TRBJ2-3; 8 bases line up with TRBD2. J lost 2 bases, V lost 5 bases, and 12 bases had no gene match. CDR3 length equals 17 residues. In germline, CDR1 is SGHVS, CDR2 FNYEAQ.

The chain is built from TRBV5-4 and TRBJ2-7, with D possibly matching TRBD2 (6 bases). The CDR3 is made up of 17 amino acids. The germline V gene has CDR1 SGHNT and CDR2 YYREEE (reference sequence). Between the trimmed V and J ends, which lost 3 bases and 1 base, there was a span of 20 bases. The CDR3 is CASSSHPVGGNSYEQYF. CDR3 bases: TGTGCCAGCAGCTCTCATCCCGTTGGCGGGAATTCCTACGAGCAGTACTTC.

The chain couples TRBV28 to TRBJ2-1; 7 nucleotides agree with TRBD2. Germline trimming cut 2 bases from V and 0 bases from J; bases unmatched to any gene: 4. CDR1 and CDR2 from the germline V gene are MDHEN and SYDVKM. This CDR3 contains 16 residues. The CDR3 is CASSLLGGSSYNEQFF. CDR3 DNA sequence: TGTGCCAGCAGTTTACTGGGCGGGAGCTCCTACAATGAGCAGTTCTTC.

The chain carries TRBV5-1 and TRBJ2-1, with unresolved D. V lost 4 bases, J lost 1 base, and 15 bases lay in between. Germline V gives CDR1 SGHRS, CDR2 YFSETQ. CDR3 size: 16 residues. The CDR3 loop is CASSSQLRESYNEQFF. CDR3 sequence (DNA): TGCGCCAGCAGCAGCCAATTAAGGGAATCCTACAATGAGCAGTTCTTC.

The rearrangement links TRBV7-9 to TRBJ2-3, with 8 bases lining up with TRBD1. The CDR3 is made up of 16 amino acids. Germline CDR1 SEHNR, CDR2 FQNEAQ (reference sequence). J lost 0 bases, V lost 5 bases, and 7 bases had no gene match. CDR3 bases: TGTGCCAGCAGCCCTACAGGGGGAAGGAGCACAGATACGCAGTATTTT. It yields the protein CASSPTGGRSTDTQYF. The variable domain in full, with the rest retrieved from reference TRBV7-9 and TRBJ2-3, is DTGVSQNPRHKITKRGQNVTFRCDPISEHNRLYWYRQTLGQGPEFLTYFQNEAQLEKSRLLSDRFSAERPKGSFSTLEIQRTEQGDSAMYLCASSPTGGRSTDTQYFGPGTRLTVL.

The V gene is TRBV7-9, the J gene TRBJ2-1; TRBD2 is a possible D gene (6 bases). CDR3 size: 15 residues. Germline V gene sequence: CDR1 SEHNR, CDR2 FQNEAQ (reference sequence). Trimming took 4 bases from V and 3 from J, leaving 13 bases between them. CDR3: CASSSEGGDYNEQFF. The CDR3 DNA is TGTGCCAGCAGCTCTGAGGGAGGTGACTACAATGAGCAGTTCTTC.

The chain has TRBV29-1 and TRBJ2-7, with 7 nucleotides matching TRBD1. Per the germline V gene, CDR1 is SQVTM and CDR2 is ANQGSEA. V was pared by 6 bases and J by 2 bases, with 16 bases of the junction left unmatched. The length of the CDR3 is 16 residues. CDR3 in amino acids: CSVSGTVQARAYEQYF. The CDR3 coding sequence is TGCAGCGTCTCCGGGACAGTACAAGCGAGGGCCTACGAGCAGTACTTC.

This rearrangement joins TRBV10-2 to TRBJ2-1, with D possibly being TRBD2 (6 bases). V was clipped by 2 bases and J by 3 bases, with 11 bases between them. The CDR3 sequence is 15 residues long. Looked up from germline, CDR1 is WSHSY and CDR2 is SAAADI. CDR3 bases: TGCGCCAGCAGTGAGCAGCGGGCCCTCTACAATGAGCAGTTCTTC. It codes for CASSEQRALYNEQFF.

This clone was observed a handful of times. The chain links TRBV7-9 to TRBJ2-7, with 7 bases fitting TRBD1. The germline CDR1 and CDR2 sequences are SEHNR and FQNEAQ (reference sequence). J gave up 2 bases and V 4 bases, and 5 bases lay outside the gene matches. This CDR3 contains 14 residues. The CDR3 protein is CASSSGQRTYEQYF. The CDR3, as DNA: TGTGCCAGCAGCTCGGGACAGAGGACCTACGAGCAGTACTTC.

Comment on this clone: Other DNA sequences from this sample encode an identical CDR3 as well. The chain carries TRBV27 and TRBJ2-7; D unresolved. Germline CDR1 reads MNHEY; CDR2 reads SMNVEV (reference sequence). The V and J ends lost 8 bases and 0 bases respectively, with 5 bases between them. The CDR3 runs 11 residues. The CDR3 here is CASGSSYEQYF. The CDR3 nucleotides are TGTGCCAGCGGAAGCTCCTACGAGCAGTACTTC.

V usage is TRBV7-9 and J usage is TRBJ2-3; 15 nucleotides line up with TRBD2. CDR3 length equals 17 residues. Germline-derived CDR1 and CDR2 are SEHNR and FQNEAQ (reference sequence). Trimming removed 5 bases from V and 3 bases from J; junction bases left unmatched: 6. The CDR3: CASSVGLAGGGTDTQYF. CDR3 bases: TGTGCCAGCAGCGTGGGACTAGCGGGAGGTGGAACAGATACGCAGTATTTT.

The CDR3 is CASSGTRELVTDTQYF. CDR3 nucleotides: TGTGCCAGCAGTGGTACGCGGGAGCTCGTAACAGATACGCAGTATTTT. The gene calls are TRBV2 and TRBJ2-3, with 7 bases matching TRBD2. The germline gives CDR1 SNHLY, CDR2 FYNNEI. This CDR3 comprises 16 residues. The V gene end was trimmed by 4 bases and the J gene end by 3 bases; junction bases not matched to a gene: 10.

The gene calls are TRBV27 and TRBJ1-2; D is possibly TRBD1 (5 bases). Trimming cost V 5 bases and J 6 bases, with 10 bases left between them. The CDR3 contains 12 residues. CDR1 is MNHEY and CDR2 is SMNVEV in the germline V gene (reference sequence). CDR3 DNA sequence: TGTGCCAGCAGTCGGGGCGTTGATGGCTACACCTTC. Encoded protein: CASSRGVDGYTF.

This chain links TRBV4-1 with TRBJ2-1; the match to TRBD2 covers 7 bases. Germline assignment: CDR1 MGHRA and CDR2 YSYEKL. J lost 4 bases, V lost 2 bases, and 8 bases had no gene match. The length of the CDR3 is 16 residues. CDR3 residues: CASSQSLAGDYNEQFF. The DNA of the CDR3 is TGCGCCAGCAGCCAATCGCTGGCGGGGGATTACAATGAGCAGTTCTTC.

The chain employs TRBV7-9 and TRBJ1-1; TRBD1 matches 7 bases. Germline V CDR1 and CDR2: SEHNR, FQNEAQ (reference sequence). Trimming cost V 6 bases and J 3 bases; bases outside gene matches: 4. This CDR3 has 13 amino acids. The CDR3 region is CASSYTGDTEAFF. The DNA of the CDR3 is TGTGCCAGCAGTTATACAGGGGACACTGAAGCTTTCTTT.

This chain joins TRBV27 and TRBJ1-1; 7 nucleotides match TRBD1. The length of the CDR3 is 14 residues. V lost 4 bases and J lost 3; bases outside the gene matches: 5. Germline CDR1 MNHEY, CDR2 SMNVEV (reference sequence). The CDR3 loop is CASSYQQGHTEAFF. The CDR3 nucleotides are TGTGCCAGCAGTTACCAACAGGGGCACACTGAAGCTTTCTTT.

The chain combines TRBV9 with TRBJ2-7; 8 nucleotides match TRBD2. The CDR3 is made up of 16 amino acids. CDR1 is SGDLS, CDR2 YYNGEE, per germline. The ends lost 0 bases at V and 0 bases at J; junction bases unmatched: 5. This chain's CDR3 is CASSVGNSGASYEQYF. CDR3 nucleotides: TGTGCCAGCAGCGTAGGTAATAGCGGGGCCTCCTACGAGCAGTACTTC.

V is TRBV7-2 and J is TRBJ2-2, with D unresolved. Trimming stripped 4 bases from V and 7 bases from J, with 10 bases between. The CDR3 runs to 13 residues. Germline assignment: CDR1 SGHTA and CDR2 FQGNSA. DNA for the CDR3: TGTGCCAGCAGCTCCATCCAACACGGGGAGCTGTTTTTT. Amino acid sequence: CASSSIQHGELFF. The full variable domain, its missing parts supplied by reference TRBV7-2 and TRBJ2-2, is GAGVSQSPSNKVTEKGKDVELRCDPISGHTALYWYRQSLGQGLEFLIYFQGNSAPDKSGLPSDRFSAERTGGSVSTLTIQRTQQEDSAVYLCASSSIQHGELFFGEGSRLTVL.

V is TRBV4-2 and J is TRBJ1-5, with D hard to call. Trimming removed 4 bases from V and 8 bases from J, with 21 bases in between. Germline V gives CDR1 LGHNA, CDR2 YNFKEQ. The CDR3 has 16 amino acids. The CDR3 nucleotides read TGTGCCAGCAGCCCTACTGGCCTGGGTACCGGAGAGCCCCAGCATTTT. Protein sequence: CASSPTGLGTGEPQHF.

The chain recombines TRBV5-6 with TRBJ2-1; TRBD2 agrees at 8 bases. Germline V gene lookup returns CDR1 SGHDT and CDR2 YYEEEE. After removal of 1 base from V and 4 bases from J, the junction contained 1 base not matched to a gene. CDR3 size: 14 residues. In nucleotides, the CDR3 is TGTGCCAGCAGCTTGAAGCGGGAGTACAATGAGCAGTTCTTC. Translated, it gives CASSLKREYNEQFF. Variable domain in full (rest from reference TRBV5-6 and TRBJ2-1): DAGVTQSPTHLIKTRGQQVTLRCSPKSGHDTVSWYQQALGQGPQFIFQYYEEEERQRGNFPDRFSGHQFPNYSSELNVNALLLGDSALYLCASSLKREYNEQFFGPGTRLTVL.

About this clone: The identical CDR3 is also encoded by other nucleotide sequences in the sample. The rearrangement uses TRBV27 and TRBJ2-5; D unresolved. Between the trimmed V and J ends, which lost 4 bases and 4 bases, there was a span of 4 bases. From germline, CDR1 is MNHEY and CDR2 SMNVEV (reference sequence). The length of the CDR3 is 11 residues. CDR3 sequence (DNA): TGTGCCAGCAGTTCTAGAGAGACCCAGTACTTC. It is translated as CASSSRETQYF.

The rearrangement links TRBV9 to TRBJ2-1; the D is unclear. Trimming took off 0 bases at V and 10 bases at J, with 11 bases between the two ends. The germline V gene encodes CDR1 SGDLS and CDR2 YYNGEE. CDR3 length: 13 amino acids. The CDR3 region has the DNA TGTGCCAGCAGCGTAGCTACCCGAAAGGAGCAGTTCTTC. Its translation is CASSVATRKEQFF.

The CDR3 DNA sequence: TGTGCCAGCATCCCCAGGACTAGCGGGGTTTACATTCAGTACTTC. Encoded protein: CASIPRTSGVYIQYF. This chain uses TRBV13 with TRBJ2-4, with 12 positions matching TRBD2. There are 15 residues in the CDR3. The germline V gene encodes CDR1 PRHDT and CDR2 FYEKMQ (reference sequence). V shed 7 bases, J shed 8 bases, and the junction held 9 bases outside the gene matches.

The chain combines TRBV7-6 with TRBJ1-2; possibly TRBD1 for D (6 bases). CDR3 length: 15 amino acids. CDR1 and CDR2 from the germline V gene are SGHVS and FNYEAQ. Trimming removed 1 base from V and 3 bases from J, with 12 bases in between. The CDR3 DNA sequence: TGTGCCAGCAGCTTAGGACAAGGGGGGCACTATGGCTACACCTTC. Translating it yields CASSLGQGGHYGYTF.

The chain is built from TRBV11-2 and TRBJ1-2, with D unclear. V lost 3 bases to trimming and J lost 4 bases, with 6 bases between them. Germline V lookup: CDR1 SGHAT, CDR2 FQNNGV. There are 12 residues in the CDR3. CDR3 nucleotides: TGTGCCAGCAGCTTTTCAGGCTATGGCTACACCTTC. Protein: CASSFSGYGYTF.

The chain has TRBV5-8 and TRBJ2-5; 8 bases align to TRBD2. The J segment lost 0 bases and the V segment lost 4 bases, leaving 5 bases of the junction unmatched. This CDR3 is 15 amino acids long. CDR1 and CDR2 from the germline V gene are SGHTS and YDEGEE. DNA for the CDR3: TGTGCCAGCAGCGCTAGCGGGTACAACCAAGAGACCCAGTACTTC. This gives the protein CASSASGYNQETQYF.